This entry lists 32 T cell receptor beta chains sequenced from one sample in a study of response to subunit inactivated influenza vaccine. TCRdb ran MiXCR on the RT-PCR reads and lists one entry per CDR3 protein. Counted here are 700,000 to 800,000 distinct CDR3 sequences, around 20% occurring once; the ten biggest clones make up approximately 10%. The specimen was PBMCs from blood, collected less than 6 days after vaccination. The receptors were sampled from a man in his fifties or sixties who received an inactivated influenza vaccine.

The chain combines TRBV4-3 with TRBJ2-1; 14 bases are shared with TRBD2. Germline assignment: CDR1 LGHNA and CDR2 YSLEER. The CDR3 sequence is 20 residues long. V lost 5 bases and J lost 3; bases outside the gene matches: 15. The CDR3: CASSRGEGLAGESGYNEQFF. The CDR3 DNA sequence: TGCGCCAGCAGCAGGGGCGAGGGACTAGCGGGAGAGAGTGGCTACAATGAGCAGTTCTTC.

The genes are TRBV5-6 and TRBJ2-7; the D gene is possibly TRBD2 (6 bases). This CDR3 comprises 16 residues. The V end lost 0 bases, the J end lost 0 bases, and 13 bases lay between the germline ends. Germline CDR1 reads SGHDT; CDR2 reads YYEEEE. The CDR3 is CASSLEAAGSSYEQYF. The CDR3 DNA reads TGTGCCAGCAGCTTGGAGGCGGCCGGGAGCTCCTACGAGCAGTACTTC.

This clonotype was detected many times. The rearrangement joins TRBV12-3 or TRBV12-4 to TRBJ1-1; 8 nucleotides agree with TRBD1. The CDR3 has 16 amino acids. J lost 3 bases, V lost 5 bases, and 11 bases had no gene match. Here the CDR3 DNA reads TGTGCCAGCAGTCAACCCCCGGGACAGGTTTACACTGAAGCTTTCTTT. Its translation is CASSQPPGQVYTEAFF.

This chain joins TRBV20-1 and TRBJ1-5; D uncertain. The germline V gene encodes CDR1 DFQATT and CDR2 SNEGSKA (reference sequence). V lost 3 bases and J lost 7, with 16 bases in between. This CDR3 spans 14 amino acids. CDR3 DNA sequence: TGCAGTGCTAGTGCCCCTTTGGGGAACCAGCCCCAGCATTTT. This codes for CSASAPLGNQPQHF.

This clonotype was detected a few times. V gene TRBV5-1 combines with J gene TRBJ2-1; no definite D call. Looked up from germline, CDR1 is SGHRS and CDR2 is YFSETQ. The CDR3 has 13 residues. The V end lost 4 bases, the J end lost 6 bases, and 11 bases lay between the germline ends. CDR3: CASSRAIRNEQFF. CDR3 nucleotides: TGCGCCAGCAGCAGGGCGATCCGCAATGAGCAGTTCTTC.

The chain is built from TRBV5-6 and TRBJ2-5; D not resolved. Germline V gene data show CDR1 as SGHDT and CDR2 as YYEEEE. Trimming removed 0 bases at V and 3 bases at J, with 15 bases between. This CDR3 spans 16 amino acids. The CDR3 reads CASSLVLSPEKETQYF. Written as DNA, the CDR3 is TGTGCCAGCAGCTTGGTGTTGAGTCCAGAGAAAGAGACCCAGTACTTC.

The V gene is TRBV12-3 or TRBV12-4, the J gene TRBJ2-1, with 9 bases matching TRBD2. The CDR3 extends over 18 amino acids. V gave up 4 bases and J gave up 4 bases; unmatched junction bases: 14. The CDR3 reads CASSSAGAGGPGYNEQFF. The CDR3 DNA reads as TGTGCCAGCAGTTCCGCAGGTGCGGGAGGGCCCGGGTACAATGAGCAGTTCTTC.

In this sample, this clonotype turned up a few times. V usage is TRBV6-1 and J usage is TRBJ2-1; 9 bases line up with TRBD2. This CDR3 has 16 amino acids. Germline CDR1 is MNHNS and CDR2 is SASEGT. V dropped 7 bases and J dropped 4; count of bases not matched to a gene: 11. CDR3 in amino acids: CASNRIAGALYNEQFF. The CDR3 DNA follows: TGTGCCAGCAATCGAATAGCGGGGGCCTTGTACAATGAGCAGTTCTTC.

In this sample, this clonotype turned up once. This chain links TRBV7-9 with TRBJ2-1; D uncertain. V was pared by 5 bases and J by 4 bases, with 9 bases between. CDR1 is SEHNR and CDR2 is FQNEAQ in the germline V gene (reference sequence). The CDR3 runs 13 residues. The DNA for the CDR3 is TGTGCCAGCAGCCAGATGGCGTACAATGAGCAGTTCTTC. The encoded protein is CASSQMAYNEQFF. The entire variable domain, with the rest obtained from reference TRBV7-9 and TRBJ2-1, is as follows: DTGVSQNPRHKITKRGQNVTFRCDPISEHNRLYWYRQTLGQGPEFLTYFQNEAQLEKSRLLSDRFSAERPKGSFSTLEIQRTEQGDSAMYLCASSQMAYNEQFFGPGTRLTVL.

The gene calls are TRBV20-1 and TRBJ2-7; maybe TRBD2 (5 bases). The CDR3 sequence is 14 residues long. Germline CDR1 DFQATT, CDR2 SNEGSKA (reference sequence). The ends were cut back, 5 bases at V and 0 bases at J, with 14 bases in the middle. CDR3: CSASEGGVSYEQYF. The CDR3 DNA follows: TGCAGTGCTTCCGAGGGTGGAGTCTCCTACGAGCAGTACTTC.

Many counts were recorded for this clonotype. A read error may produce the germline difference seen at one junction end. This chain connects TRBV5-1 to TRBJ2-5; D is undetermined. The CDR3 consists of 11 residues. The germline gives CDR1 SGHRS, CDR2 YFSETQ. The CDR3 coding sequence is TGTGCCAGCAGCGCCCAAGAGACCCAGTACTTC. Residues: CASSAQETQYF.

The rearrangement joins TRBV9 to TRBJ2-7; 9 bases align to TRBD1. The V segment lost 0 bases and the J segment 2 bases; nucleotides outside the gene matches: 3. From germline, CDR1 is SGDLS and CDR2 YYNGEE. The CDR3 has 15 amino acids. This CDR3 reads CASSVGDRVTYEQYF. CDR3 DNA sequence: TGTGCCAGCAGCGTAGGGGACAGGGTTACCTACGAGCAGTACTTC.

This chain uses TRBV7-9 with TRBJ2-7; TRBD1 matches at 8 bases. The V gene end was trimmed by 2 bases and the J gene end by 5 bases; junction bases not matched to a gene: 8. CDR3 length: 15 amino acids. In germline, CDR1 is SEHNR, CDR2 FQNEAQ (reference sequence). CDR3 sequence reads: CASSLSQGAGDEQYF. The CDR3, as DNA: TGTGCCAGCAGCTTAAGTCAGGGGGCAGGAGACGAGCAGTACTTC.

The chain combines TRBV20-1 with TRBJ2-2; D possibly corresponds to TRBD1 (6 bases). Germline CDR1 and CDR2: DFQATT and SNEGSKA (reference sequence). V was shortened by 0 bases and J by 6 bases, with 11 bases between the two germline ends. The length of the CDR3 is 14 residues. CDR3 in amino acids: CSARDSAGAGELFF. The CDR3 DNA reads TGCAGTGCTAGAGATTCGGCAGGGGCCGGGGAGCTGTTTTTT.

This clonotype was counted between two and nine times. This chain uses TRBV6-2 or TRBV6-3 with TRBJ1-5; D gene ambiguous. The germline V gene has CDR1 MNHEY and CDR2 SVGEGT. V lost 6 bases, J lost 2 bases, and 14 bases lay in between. This CDR3 region has 15 residues. CDR3 DNA: TGTGCCAGCAGGAGAACCTCAGGTGGCAATCAGCCCCAGCATTTT. Translated, it gives CASRRTSGGNQPQHF.

This chain links TRBV7-6 with TRBJ2-2, with D tentatively TRBD2 (5 bases). From germline, CDR1 is SGHVS and CDR2 FNYEAQ. V was shortened by 5 bases and J by 4 bases, with 17 bases between the two germline ends. This CDR3 is built from 16 residues. CDR3 sequence (DNA): TGTGCCAGCAGCCCTCCTTCGAGTCGGGGCACCGGGGAGCTGTTTTTT. Translating gives CASSPPSSRGTGELFF. Full variable domain (outside the CDR3, taken from reference TRBV7-6 and TRBJ2-2): GAGVSQSPRYKVTKRGQDVALRCDPISGHVSLYWYRQALGQGPEFLTYFNYEAQQDKSGLPNDRFSAERPEGSISTLTIQRTEQRDSAMYRCASSPPSSRGTGELFFGEGSRLTVL.

This clonotype was recorded many times. The rearrangement uses TRBV20-1 and TRBJ1-6, with 7 bases that match TRBD1. Germline V lookup: CDR1 DFQATT, CDR2 SNEGSKA (reference sequence). This CDR3 comprises 11 residues. V lost 5 bases and J lost 18; bases outside the gene matches: 10. CDR3 protein: CSARWDSKHHF. Here the CDR3 DNA reads TGCAGTGCTCGCTGGGACAGTAAACACCACTTT.

The J gene is TRBJ2-7, the V gene TRBV5-1, with a tentative D call TRBD1 (5 bases). V lost 0 bases to trimming and J lost 2 bases, with 12 bases between them. Germline loops: CDR1 SGHRS, CDR2 YFSETQ. The CDR3 runs 15 residues. CDR3 residues: CASSLVAGSTYEQYF. The CDR3 nucleotides read TGCGCCAGCAGCTTGGTAGCAGGGTCTACCTACGAGCAGTACTTC.

This clonotype was found a few times. CDR3 residues: CASSRSPSGGQETQYF. DNA of the CDR3: TGCGCCAGCAGCCGGAGCCCTAGCGGGGGCCAAGAGACCCAGTACTTC. V gene TRBV5-1 combines with J gene TRBJ2-5; 10 nucleotides agree with TRBD2. V dropped 4 bases and J dropped 1; count of bases not matched to a gene: 7. In germline, CDR1 is SGHRS, CDR2 YFSETQ. CDR3 length: 16 amino acids.

This chain links TRBV29-1 with TRBJ1-1; D is ambiguous. V shed 3 bases and J shed 5 bases, with 13 bases lying between them. The CDR3 runs to 13 residues. Germline-derived CDR1 and CDR2 are SQVTM and ANQGSEA. CDR3 nucleotides: TGCAGCGTTGAGAGGCAGTGGGGTACTGAAGCTTTCTTT. Translating it yields CSVERQWGTEAFF.

V usage is TRBV6-5 and J usage is TRBJ2-7; D is uncertain. V was cut by 2 bases and J by 6 bases, with 23 bases left in between. Germline V gene sequence: CDR1 MNHEY, CDR2 SVGAGI. This CDR3 has 17 residues. DNA for the CDR3: TGTGCCAGCAGTTACCGACTCGCGCCTCTCGTTGATAGCGAGCAGTACTTC. Translation gives CASSYRLAPLVDSEQYF.

This clonotype was seen a handful of times. The chain joins TRBV9 to TRBJ2-2; tentatively, D is TRBD1 or TRBD2 (6 bases each). This CDR3 contains 16 residues. Germline V gives CDR1 SGDLS, CDR2 YYNGEE. The V gene lost 3 bases and the J gene lost 5 bases, with 17 bases spanning the gap. The CDR3 loop is CASSAQTGARTGELFF. The CDR3 coding sequence is TGTGCCAGCAGCGCCCAAACGGGGGCGCGGACCGGGGAGCTGTTTTTT.

The chain links TRBV5-1 to TRBJ2-7; 12 bases align to TRBD2. The CDR3 consists of 15 residues. CDR1 is SGHRS and CDR2 is YFSETQ in the germline V gene. J was trimmed by 8 bases and V by 4 bases; bases with no gene match: 10. The CDR3 protein is CASSIRLAGDPQQYF. Written as DNA, the CDR3 is TGCGCCAGCAGCATCAGACTAGCGGGAGACCCGCAGCAGTACTTC.

This clonotype was detected a few times. The rearrangement joins TRBV28 to TRBJ2-5; 9 nucleotides match TRBD1. V lost 5 bases and J lost 0; bases outside the gene matches: 4. In germline, CDR1 is MDHEN, CDR2 SYDVKM. This CDR3 is 15 amino acids long. CDR3 nucleotides: TGTGCCAGCAGTCCCGGGACAGGGTACCAAGAGACCCAGTACTTC. This gives the protein CASSPGTGYQETQYF. Supplemented by reference TRBV28 and TRBJ2-5, the full variable domain reads DVKVTQSSRYLVKRTGEKVFLECVQDMDHENMFWYRQDPGLGLRLIYFSYDVKMKEKGDIPEGYSVSREKKERFSLILESASTNQTSMYLCASSPGTGYQETQYFGPGTRLLVL.

This chain links TRBV20-1 with TRBJ2-1, with 13 bases fitting TRBD2. CDR1 is DFQATT, CDR2 SNEGSKA, per germline (reference sequence). V lost 6 bases to trimming and J lost 7 bases; unmatched junction nucleotides: 9. CDR3 length: 15 residues. CDR3 nucleotides: TGCAGTGCAGGGACTAGCGGGAAGGCTTGGAATGAGCAGTTCTTC. Amino acid sequence: CSAGTSGKAWNEQFF.

This clonotype was seen ten or more times. The chain couples TRBV20-1 to TRBJ1-6; no reliable D call. Per germline, CDR1 DFQATT and CDR2 SNEGSKA (reference sequence). The length of the CDR3 is 14 residues. The V end was cut by 2 bases, the J end by 6 bases, with 11 bases between. The CDR3 DNA sequence: TGCAGTGCTAGATCCGGCGGCGGTAATTCACCCCTCCACTTT. It translates to CSARSGGGNSPLHF.

CDR3 DNA sequence: TGTGCCACCAGCAGGGATCTAGCGGGAGGGATCTACGAGCAGTACTTC. Its protein product is CATSRDLAGGIYEQYF. The chain has TRBV15 and TRBJ2-7, with 12 nucleotides matching TRBD2. Germline V CDR1 and CDR2: LNHNV, YYDKDF (reference sequence). V shed 3 bases, J shed 3 bases, and the junction held 6 bases outside the gene matches. CDR3 length: 16 amino acids.

The V call is TRBV5-1, the J call TRBJ2-7, with D possibly matching TRBD2 (6 bases). The CDR3 has 12 amino acids. Trimming left V 0 bases short and J 9 bases short, with 10 bases between. CDR1 is SGHRS, CDR2 YFSETQ, per germline. The CDR3 nucleotides read TGCGCCAGCAGCTTGGCCGGGGGTGTGCAGTACTTC. Its translation is CASSLAGGVQYF.

V and J are TRBV5-1 and TRBJ2-5; D is ambiguous. V lost 4 bases and J lost 1, with 5 bases in between. Germline lookup yields CDR1 SGHRS and CDR2 YFSETQ. This CDR3 has 12 amino acids. The CDR3 is CASSTSQETQYF. CDR3 coding DNA: TGCGCCAGCAGCACATCCCAAGAGACCCAGTACTTC.

The chain combines TRBV20-1 with TRBJ2-7, with unresolved D. Per the germline V gene, CDR1 is DFQATT and CDR2 is SNEGSKA (reference sequence). The CDR3 has 12 amino acids. The ends were cut back, 0 bases at V and 5 bases at J, with 8 bases in the middle. The CDR3 sequence: CSARDGVHEQYF. The CDR3 region has the DNA TGCAGTGCTAGAGATGGGGTCCACGAGCAGTACTTC.

This clonotype has more than one count but fewer than ten. The chain couples TRBV12-3 or TRBV12-4 to TRBJ2-7; 9 bases match TRBD2. CDR3 size: 14 residues. Trimming at V came to 5 bases and at J to 2 bases, leaving 4 bases not matched to a gene. This CDR3 reads CASSRLAGPYEQYF. CDR3 coding DNA: TGTGCCAGCAGTCGCCTAGCGGGACCCTACGAGCAGTACTTC.

The chain carries TRBV20-1 and TRBJ2-5; perhaps TRBD1 as D (5 bases). Germline V gives CDR1 DFQATT, CDR2 SNEGSKA (reference sequence). Trimming stripped 7 bases from V and 4 bases from J, with 19 bases between. This CDR3 contains 14 residues. CDR3 DNA: TGCAGTGTGTCGTGGATAAGGGGTGGAGAGACCCAGTACTTC. This gives the protein CSVSWIRGGETQYF.